Detailed here is one TCR beta chain. This table comes from immunoSEQ multiplex PCR, and its TCRdb copy is limited to in-frame clones, with some not included. The table records roughly 15,000 clones, 65% to 90% of them present only once. This sample is drawn from a study of T cell changes during pregnancy in multiple sclerosis. CDR3 size: 14 residues. Germline CDR1 and CDR2: SEHNR and FQNEAQ (reference sequence). The ends lost 1 base at V and 9 bases at J; junction bases unmatched: 6. The TCR comes from a female donor with multiple sclerosis, enrolled in a pregnancy study. The rearrangement joins TRBV7-9 to TRBJ1-5; 7 nucleotides match TRBD1. The specimen was CD8+ T cells from peripheral blood mononuclear cells, collected in the first trimester of pregnancy. CDR3 residues: CASSLGDSGRPQHF. The CDR3 region has the DNA TGTGCCAGCAGCTTAGGGGACAGTGGGAGGCCCCAGCATTTT.